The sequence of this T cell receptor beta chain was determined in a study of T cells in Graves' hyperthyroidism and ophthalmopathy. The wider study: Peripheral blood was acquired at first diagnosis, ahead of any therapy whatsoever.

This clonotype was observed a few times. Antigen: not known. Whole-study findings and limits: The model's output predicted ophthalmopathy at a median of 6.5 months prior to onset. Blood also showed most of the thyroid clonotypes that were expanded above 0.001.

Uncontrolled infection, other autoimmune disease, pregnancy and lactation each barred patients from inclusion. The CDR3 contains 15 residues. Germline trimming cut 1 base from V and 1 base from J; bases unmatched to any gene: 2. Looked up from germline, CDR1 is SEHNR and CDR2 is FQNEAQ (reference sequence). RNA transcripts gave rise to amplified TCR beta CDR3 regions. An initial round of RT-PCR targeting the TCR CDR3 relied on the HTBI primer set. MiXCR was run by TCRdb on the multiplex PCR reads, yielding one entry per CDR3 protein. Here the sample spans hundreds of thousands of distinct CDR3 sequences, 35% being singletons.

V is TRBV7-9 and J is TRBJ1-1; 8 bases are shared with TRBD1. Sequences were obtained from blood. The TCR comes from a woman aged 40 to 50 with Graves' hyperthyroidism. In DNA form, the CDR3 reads TGTGCCAGCAGCTTAGTAGGGACAGGGAACACTGAAGCTTTCTTT. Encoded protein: CASSLVGTGNTEAFF.